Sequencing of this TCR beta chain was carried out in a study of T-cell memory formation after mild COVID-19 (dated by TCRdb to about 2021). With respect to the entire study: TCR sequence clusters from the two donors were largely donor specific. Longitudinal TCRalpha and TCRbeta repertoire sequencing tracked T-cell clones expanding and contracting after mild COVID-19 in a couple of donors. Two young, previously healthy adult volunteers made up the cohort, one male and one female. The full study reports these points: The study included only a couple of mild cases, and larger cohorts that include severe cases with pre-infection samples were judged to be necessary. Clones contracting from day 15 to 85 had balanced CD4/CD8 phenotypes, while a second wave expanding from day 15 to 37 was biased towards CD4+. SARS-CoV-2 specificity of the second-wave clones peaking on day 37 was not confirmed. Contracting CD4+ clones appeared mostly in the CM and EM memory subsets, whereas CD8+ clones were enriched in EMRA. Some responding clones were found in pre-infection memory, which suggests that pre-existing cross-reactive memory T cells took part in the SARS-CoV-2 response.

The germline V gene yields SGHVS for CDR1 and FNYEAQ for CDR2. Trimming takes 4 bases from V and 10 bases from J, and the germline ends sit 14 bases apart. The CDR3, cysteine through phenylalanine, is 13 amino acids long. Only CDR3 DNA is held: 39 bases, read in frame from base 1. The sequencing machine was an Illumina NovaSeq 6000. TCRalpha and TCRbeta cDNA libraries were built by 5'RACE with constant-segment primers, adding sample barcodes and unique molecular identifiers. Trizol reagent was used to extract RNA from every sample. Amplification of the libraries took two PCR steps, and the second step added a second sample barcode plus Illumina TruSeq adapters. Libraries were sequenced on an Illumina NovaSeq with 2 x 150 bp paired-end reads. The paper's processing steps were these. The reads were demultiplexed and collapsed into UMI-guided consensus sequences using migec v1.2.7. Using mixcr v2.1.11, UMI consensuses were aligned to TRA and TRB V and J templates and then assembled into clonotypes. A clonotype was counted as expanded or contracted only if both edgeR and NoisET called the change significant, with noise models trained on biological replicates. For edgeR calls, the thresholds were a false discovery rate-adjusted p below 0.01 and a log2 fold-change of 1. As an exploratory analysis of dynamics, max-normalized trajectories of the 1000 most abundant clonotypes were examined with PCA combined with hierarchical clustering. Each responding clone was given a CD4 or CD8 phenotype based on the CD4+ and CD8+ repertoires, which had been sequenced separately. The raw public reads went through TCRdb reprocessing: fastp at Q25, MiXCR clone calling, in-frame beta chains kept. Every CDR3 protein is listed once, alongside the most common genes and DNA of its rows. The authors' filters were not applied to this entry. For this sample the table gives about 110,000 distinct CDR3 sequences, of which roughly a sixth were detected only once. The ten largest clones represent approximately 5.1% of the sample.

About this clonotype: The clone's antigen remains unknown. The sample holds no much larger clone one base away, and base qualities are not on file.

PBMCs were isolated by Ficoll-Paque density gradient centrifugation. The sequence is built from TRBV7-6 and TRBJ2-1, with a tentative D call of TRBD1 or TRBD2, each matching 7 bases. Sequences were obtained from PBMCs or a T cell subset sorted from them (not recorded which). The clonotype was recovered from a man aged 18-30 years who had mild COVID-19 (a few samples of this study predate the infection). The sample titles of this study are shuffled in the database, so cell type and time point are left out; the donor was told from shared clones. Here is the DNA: TGTGCCAGCAGCTCACTAGCGACAGGGGAGCAGTTCTTC. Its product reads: CASSSLATGEQFF.